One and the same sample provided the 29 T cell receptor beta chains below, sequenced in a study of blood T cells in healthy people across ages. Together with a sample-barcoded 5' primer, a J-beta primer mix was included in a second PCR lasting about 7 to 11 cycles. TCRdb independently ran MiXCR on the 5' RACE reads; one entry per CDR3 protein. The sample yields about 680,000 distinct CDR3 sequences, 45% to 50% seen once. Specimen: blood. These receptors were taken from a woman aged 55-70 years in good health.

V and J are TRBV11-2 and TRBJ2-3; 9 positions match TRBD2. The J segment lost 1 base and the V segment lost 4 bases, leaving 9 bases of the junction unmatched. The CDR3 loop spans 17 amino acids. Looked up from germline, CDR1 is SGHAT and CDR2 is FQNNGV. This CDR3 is CASSSRGGTSRTDTQYF. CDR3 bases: TGTGCCAGCAGCTCGAGGGGAGGGACTAGCCGCACAGATACGCAGTATTTT.

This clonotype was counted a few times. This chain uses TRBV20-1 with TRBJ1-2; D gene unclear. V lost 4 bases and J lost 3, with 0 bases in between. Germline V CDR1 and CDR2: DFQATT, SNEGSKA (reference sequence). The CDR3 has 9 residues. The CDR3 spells CSANYGYTF. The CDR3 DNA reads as TGCAGTGCTAACTATGGCTACACCTTC.

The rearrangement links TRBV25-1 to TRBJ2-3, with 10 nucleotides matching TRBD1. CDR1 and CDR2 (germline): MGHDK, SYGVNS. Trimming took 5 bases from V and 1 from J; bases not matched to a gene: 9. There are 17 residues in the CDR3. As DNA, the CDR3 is TGTGCCAGCAGTAACACACCCGGGACAGGGGGCACAGATACGCAGTATTTT. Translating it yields CASSNTPGTGGTDTQYF.

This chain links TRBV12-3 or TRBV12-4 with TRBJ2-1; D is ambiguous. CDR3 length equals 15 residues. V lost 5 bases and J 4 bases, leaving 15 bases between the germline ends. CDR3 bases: TGTGCCAGCAGTCCGACTGATCCTGGGTACAATGAGCAGTTCTTC. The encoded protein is CASSPTDPGYNEQFF.

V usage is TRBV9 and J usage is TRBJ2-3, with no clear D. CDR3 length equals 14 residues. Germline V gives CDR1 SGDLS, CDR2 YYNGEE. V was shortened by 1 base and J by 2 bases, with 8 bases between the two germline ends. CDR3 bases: TGTGCCAGCAGCGTACTTTCTACCACAGATACGCAGTATTTT. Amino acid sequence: CASSVLSTTDTQYF.

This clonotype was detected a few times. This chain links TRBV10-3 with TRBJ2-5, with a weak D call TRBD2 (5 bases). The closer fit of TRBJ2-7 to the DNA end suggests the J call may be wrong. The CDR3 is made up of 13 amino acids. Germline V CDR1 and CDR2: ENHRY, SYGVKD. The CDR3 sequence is CAISEWRNYEQYF. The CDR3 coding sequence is TGTGCCATCAGTGAGTGGAGGAACTACGAGCAGTACTTC.

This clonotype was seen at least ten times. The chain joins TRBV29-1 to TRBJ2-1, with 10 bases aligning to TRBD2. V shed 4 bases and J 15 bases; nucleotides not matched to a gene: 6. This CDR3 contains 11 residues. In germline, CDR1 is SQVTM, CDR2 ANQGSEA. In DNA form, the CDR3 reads TGCAGCGTTGCAGCGGGAGGGGGGCTGTTCTTC. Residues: CSVAAGGGLFF.

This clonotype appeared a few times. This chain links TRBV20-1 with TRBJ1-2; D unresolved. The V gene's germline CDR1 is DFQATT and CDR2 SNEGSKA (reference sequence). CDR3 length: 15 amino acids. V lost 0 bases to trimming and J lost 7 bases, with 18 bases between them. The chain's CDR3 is CSARDPGSINRGYTF. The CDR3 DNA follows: TGCAGTGCTAGAGACCCGGGCAGTATCAACCGTGGCTACACCTTC.

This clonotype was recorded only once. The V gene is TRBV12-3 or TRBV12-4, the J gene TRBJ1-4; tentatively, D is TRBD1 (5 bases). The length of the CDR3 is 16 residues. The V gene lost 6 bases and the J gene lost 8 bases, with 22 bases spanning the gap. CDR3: CASSQPGGPSGEKLFF. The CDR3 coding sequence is TGTGCCAGCAGCCAACCGGGGGGACCCTCGGGGGAAAAACTGTTTTTT.

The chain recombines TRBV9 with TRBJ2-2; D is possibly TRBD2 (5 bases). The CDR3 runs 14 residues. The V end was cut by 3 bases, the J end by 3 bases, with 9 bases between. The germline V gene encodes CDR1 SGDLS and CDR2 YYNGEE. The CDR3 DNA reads TGTGCCAGCAGCGAGAGCGGAGACACCGGGGAGCTGTTTTTT. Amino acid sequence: CASSESGDTGELFF.

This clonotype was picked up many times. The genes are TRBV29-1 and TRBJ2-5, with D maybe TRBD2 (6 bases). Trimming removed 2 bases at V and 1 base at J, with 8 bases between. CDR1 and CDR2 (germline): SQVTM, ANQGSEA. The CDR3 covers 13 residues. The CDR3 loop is CSVEKTSQETQYF. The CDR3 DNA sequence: TGCAGCGTTGAAAAGACTAGCCAAGAGACCCAGTACTTC.

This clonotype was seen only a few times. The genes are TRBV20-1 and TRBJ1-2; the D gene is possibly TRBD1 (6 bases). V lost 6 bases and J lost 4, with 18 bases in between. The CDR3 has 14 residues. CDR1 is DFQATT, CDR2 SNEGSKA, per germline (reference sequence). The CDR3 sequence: CSALTGNGVYGYTF. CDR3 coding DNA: TGCAGTGCCCTAACAGGGAACGGGGTCTATGGCTACACCTTC.

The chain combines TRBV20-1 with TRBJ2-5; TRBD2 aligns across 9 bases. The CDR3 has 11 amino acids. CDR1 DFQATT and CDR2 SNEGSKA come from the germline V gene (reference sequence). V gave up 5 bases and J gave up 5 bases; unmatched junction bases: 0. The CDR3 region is CSALAGETQYF. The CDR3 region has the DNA TGCAGTGCTCTAGCGGGGGAGACCCAGTACTTC.

In DNA form, the CDR3 reads TGCAGTGCTCGTCAAGAGACCCAGTACTTC. It specifies CSARQETQYF. The chain couples TRBV20-1 to TRBJ2-5; D is undetermined. The CDR3 is 10 residues long. Trimming removed 5 bases at V and 2 bases at J, with 3 bases between. From germline, CDR1 is DFQATT and CDR2 SNEGSKA (reference sequence).

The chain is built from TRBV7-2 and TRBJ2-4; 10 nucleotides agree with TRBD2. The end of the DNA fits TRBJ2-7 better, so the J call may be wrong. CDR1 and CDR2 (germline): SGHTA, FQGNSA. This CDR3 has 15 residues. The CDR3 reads CASSSLAGASYEQYF. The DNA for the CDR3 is TGTGCCAGCAGCTCGCTAGCGGGAGCGTCCTACGAGCAGTACTTC.

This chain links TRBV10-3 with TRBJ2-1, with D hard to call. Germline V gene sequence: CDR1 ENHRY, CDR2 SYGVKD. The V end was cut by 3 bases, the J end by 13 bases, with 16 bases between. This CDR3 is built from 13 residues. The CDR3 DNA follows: TGTGCCATCAGTGATGAAAGGGCAGAGACCCAGTTCTTC. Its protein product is CAISDERAETQFF.

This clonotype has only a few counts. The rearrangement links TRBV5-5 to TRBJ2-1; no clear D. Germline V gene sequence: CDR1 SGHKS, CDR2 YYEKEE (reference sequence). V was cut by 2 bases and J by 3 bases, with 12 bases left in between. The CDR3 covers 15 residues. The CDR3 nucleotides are TGTGCCAGCAGCTTAGATGTTCGCATCTACAATGAGCAGTTCTTC. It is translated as CASSLDVRIYNEQFF.

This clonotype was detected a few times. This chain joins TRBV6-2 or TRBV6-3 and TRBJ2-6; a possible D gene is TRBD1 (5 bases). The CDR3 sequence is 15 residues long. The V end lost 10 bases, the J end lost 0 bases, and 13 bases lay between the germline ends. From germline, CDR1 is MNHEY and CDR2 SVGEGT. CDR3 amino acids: CATADTYSGANVLTF. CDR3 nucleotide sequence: TGTGCCACCGCGGACACATACTCTGGGGCCAACGTCCTGACTTTC.

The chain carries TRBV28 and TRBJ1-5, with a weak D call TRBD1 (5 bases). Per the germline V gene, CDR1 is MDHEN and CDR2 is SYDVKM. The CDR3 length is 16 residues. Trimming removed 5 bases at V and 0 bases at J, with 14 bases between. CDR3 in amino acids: CASSLRTPYSNQPQHF. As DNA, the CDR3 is TGTGCCAGCAGTCTCCGGACACCATATAGCAATCAGCCCCAGCATTTT. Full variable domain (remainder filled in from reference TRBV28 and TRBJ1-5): DVKVTQSSRYLVKRTGEKVFLECVQDMDHENMFWYRQDPGLGLRLIYFSYDVKMKEKGDIPEGYSVSREKKERFSLILESASTNQTSMYLCASSLRTPYSNQPQHFGDGTRLSIL.

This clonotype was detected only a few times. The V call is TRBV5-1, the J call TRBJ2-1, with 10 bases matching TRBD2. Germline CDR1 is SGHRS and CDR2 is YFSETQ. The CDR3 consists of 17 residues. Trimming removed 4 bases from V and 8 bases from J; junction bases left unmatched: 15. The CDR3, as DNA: TGCGCCAGCAGCCCTACAGCGGGAAGCGGGAGGGACGATGAGCAGTTCTTC. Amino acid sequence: CASSPTAGSGRDDEQFF. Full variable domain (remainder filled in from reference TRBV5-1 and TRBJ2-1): KAGVTQTPRYLIKTRGQQVTLSCSPISGHRSVSWYQQTPGQGLQFLFEYFSETQRNKGNFPGRFSGRQFSNSRSEMNVSTLELGDSALYLCASSPTAGSGRDDEQFFGPGTRLTVL.

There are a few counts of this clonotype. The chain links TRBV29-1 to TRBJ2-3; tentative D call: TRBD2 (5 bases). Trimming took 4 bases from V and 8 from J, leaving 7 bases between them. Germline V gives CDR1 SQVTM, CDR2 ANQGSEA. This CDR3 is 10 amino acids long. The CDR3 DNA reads TGCAGCGTTGCCCGGGGTACGCAGTATTTT. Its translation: CSVARGTQYF.

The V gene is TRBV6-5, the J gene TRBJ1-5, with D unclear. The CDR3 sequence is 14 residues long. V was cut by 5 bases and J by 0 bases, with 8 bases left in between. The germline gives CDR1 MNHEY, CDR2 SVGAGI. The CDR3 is CASSPINSNQPQHF. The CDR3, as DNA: TGTGCCAGCAGTCCCATAAATAGCAATCAGCCCCAGCATTTT.

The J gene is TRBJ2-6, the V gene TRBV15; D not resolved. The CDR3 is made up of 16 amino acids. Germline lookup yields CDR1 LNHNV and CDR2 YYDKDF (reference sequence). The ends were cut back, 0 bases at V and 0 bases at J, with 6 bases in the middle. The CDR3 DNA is TGTGCCACCAGCAGAGATATGCGCTCTGGGGCCAACGTCCTGACTTTC. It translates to CATSRDMRSGANVLTF.

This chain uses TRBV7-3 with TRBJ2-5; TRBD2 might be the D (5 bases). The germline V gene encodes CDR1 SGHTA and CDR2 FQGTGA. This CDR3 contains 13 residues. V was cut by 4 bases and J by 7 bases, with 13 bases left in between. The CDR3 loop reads CASSSGLGGTQYF. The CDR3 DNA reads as TGTGCCAGCAGCTCTGGTTTAGGAGGGACCCAGTACTTC. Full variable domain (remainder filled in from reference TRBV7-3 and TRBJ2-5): GAGVSQTPSNKVTEKGKYVELRCDPISGHTALYWYRQSLGQGPEFLIYFQGTGAADDSGLPNDRFFAVRPEGSVSTLKIQRTERGDSAVYLCASSSGLGGTQYFGPGTRLLVL.

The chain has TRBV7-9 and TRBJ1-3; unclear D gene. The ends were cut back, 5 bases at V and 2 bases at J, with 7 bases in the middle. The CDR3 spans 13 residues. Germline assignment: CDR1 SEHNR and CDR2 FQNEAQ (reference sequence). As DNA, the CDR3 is TGTGCCAGCAGCCCCTCCCCTGGAAACACCATATATTTT. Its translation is CASSPSPGNTIYF.

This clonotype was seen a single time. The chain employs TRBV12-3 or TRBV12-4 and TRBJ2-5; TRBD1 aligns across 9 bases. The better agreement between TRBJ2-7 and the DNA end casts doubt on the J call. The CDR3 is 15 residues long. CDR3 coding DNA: TGTGCCAGCAGACCCGGGACAGGGAGGGCCGACGAGCAGTACTTC. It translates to CASRPGTGRADEQYF.

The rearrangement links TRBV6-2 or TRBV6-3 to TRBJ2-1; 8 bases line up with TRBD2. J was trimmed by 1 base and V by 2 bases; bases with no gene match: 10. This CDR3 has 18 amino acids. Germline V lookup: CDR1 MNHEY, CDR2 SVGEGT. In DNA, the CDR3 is TGTGCCAGCAGTTACCCGTCGCGGGAGGTCAGGTCCTACAATGAGCAGTTCTTC. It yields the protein CASSYPSREVRSYNEQFF.

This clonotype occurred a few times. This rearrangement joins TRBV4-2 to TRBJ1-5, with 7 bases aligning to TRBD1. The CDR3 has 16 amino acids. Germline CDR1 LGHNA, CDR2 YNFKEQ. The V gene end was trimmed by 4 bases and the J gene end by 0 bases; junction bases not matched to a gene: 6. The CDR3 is CASSRDRVDSNQPQHF. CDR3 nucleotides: TGTGCCAGCAGCCGCGACAGGGTTGATAGCAATCAGCCCCAGCATTTT.

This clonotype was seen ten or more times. DNA for the CDR3: TGTGCCATCCAACAGGACTCTGGGGCCAACGTCCTGACTTTC. Translating it yields CAIQQDSGANVLTF. The chain links TRBV10-3 to TRBJ2-6, with D perhaps TRBD1 (5 bases). Germline CDR1 ENHRY, CDR2 SYGVKD. Trimming took off 8 bases at V and 0 bases at J, with 8 bases between the two ends. The CDR3 covers 14 residues.